A single sample gave rise to the 27 T cell receptor beta chains below, sequenced in a study of blood T cell repertoires in COVID-19. Assay used: immunoSEQ multiplex PCR; TCRdb lists only in-frame clones, some missing. There are nearly 300,000 clones in the sample; around 84% occur only once, and more than 1.1% lies in the top ten. What was sequenced was peripheral blood. These receptors were taken from a human donor with COVID-19, enrolled during active disease. The donor label of this sample is uncertain.

This clone has more than one count but fewer than ten. This rearrangement joins TRBV27 to TRBJ1-4; maybe TRBD1 (6 bases). V was trimmed by 6 bases and J by 8 bases, leaving 13 bases between them. This CDR3 is built from 13 residues. The germline CDR1 and CDR2 sequences are MNHEY and SMNVEV (reference sequence). CDR3 loop: CASSQGGREKLFF. The CDR3 DNA reads TGTGCCAGCAGCCAAGGGGGTAGGGAAAAACTGTTTTTT.

The gene calls are TRBV6-6 and TRBJ1-1, with TRBD1 identical over 11 bases. The CDR3 consists of 16 residues. Germline CDR1 reads MNHNY; CDR2 reads SVGAGI (reference sequence). V shed 5 bases and J 0 bases; nucleotides not matched to a gene: 5. CDR3 bases: TGTGCCAGCAGTCTGGACAGGGGGCGAATGAACACTGAAGCTTTCTTT. This sequence encodes CASSLDRGRMNTEAFF.

In its sample, this clone was seen a few times. This chain joins TRBV5-4 and TRBJ1-3, with 7 bases identical to TRBD1. The V gene end was trimmed by 4 bases and the J gene end by 0 bases; junction bases not matched to a gene: 7. Germline CDR1 reads SGHNT; CDR2 reads YYREEE (reference sequence). The CDR3 contains 16 residues. The CDR3 is CASSRDSAFSGNTIYF. The CDR3 nucleotides are TGTGCCAGCAGCCGGGACAGTGCTTTCTCTGGAAACACCATATATTTT.

This clone was picked up one time. The chain recombines TRBV28 with TRBJ2-3, with a tentative D call TRBD2 (6 bases). The CDR3 is made up of 12 amino acids. From germline, CDR1 is MDHEN and CDR2 SYDVKM. The V end was cut by 6 bases, the J end by 6 bases, with 10 bases between. The CDR3: CASRGGVDTQYF. The CDR3 nucleotides are TGTGCCAGCAGGGGGGGTGTTGATACGCAGTATTTT.

This chain uses TRBV29-1 with TRBJ2-7, with D tentatively TRBD1 (6 bases). Trimming pared 5 bases from V and 6 bases from J, leaving 17 bases between. Per germline, CDR1 SQVTM and CDR2 ANQGSEA. The CDR3 spans 13 residues. The CDR3 DNA reads TGCAGCGTTCGCGATTTGGGGGCGGGCGAGCAGTACTTC. This gives the protein CSVRDLGAGEQYF.

The chain recombines TRBV5-1 with TRBJ1-6; TRBD1 is a possible D gene (5 bases). The CDR3 has 16 amino acids. Trimming pared 2 bases from V and 6 bases from J, leaving 15 bases between. Germline CDR1 reads SGHRS; CDR2 reads YFSETQ. This chain's CDR3 is CASSFSGVGTNSPLHF. The CDR3 DNA sequence: TGCGCCAGCAGCTTCTCGGGGGTTGGTACTAATTCACCCCTCCACTTT.

This sequence joins TRBV28 and TRBJ1-4; tentatively, D is TRBD1 (5 bases). The CDR3 contains 15 residues. Germline values: CDR1 MDHEN, CDR2 SYDVKM. V lost 5 bases to trimming and J lost 4 bases, with 14 bases between them. CDR3 sequence: CASSIRVLDNEKLFF. The CDR3, as DNA: TGTGCCAGCAGTATCAGGGTGTTGGATAATGAAAAACTGTTTTTT.

V is TRBV6-2 or TRBV6-3 and J is TRBJ1-1; D ambiguous. With 1 base removed from V and 9 bases from J, the gap between germline ends came to 9 bases. Looked up from germline, CDR1 is MNHEY and CDR2 is SVGEGT. The CDR3 length is 12 residues. The CDR3 is CASSYYRDKAFF. The CDR3 bases are TGTGCCAGCAGTTACTATCGGGATAAAGCTTTCTTT.

In regard to this clone: Other nucleotide sequences from this sample produce the same CDR3. This sequence joins TRBV2 and TRBJ2-5; the match to TRBD1 covers 7 bases. Germline V CDR1 and CDR2: SNHLY, FYNNEI. The CDR3 has 12 residues. V shed 4 bases and J 4 bases; nucleotides not matched to a gene: 0. The CDR3: CASSGQGETQYF. The CDR3 coding sequence is TGTGCCAGCAGTGGACAGGGAGAGACCCAGTACTTC. The full variable domain, completed using reference TRBV2 and TRBJ2-5, is EPEVTQTPSHQVTQMGQEVILRCVPISNHLYFYWYRQILGQKVEFLVSFYNNEISEKSEIFDDQFSVERPDGSNFTLKIRSTKLEDSAMYFCASSGQGETQYFGPGTRLLVL.

This clone appeared a single time. CDR3 loop: CASSLILLSGELFF. The CDR3 DNA sequence: TGTGCCAGCAGCTTAATCCTCCTAAGCGGGGAGCTGTTTTTT. The chain joins TRBV7-2 to TRBJ2-2; D gene ambiguous. The CDR3 totals 14 residues. V lost 2 bases, J lost 7 bases, and 11 bases lay in between. Per germline, CDR1 SGHTA and CDR2 FQGNSA. The full variable domain, in which reference TRBV7-2 and TRBJ2-2 provide the parts outside the CDR3, is GAGVSQSPSNKVTEKGKDVELRCDPISGHTALYWYRQSLGQGLEFLIYFQGNSAPDKSGLPSDRFSAERTGGSVSTLTIQRTQQEDSAVYLCASSLILLSGELFFGEGSRLTVL.

The V and J genes are TRBV18 and TRBJ1-4; D is unclear. Looked up from germline, CDR1 is KGHSH and CDR2 is LQKENI. Trimming took off 6 bases at V and 2 bases at J, with 16 bases between the two ends. The CDR3 covers 16 residues. This chain's CDR3 is CASSPSVRGTNEKLFF. In DNA, the CDR3 is TGTGCCAGCTCCCCCTCGGTGCGAGGTACTAATGAAAAACTGTTTTTT.

The genes are TRBV14 and TRBJ2-5; 11 bases match TRBD1. Germline CDR1 is SGHDN and CDR2 is FVKESK. This CDR3 is built from 16 residues. The J segment lost 4 bases and the V segment lost 6 bases, leaving 10 bases of the junction unmatched. The CDR3 nucleotides read TGTGCCAGCAGTTCCTCCGGGACAGGGGGAGGAGAGACCCAGTACTTC. Encoded protein: CASSSSGTGGGETQYF.

In this sample, this clone turned up a few times. This chain uses TRBV11-2 with TRBJ2-5, with D perhaps TRBD2 (6 bases). Germline V gene lookup returns CDR1 SGHAT and CDR2 FQNNGV. The CDR3 covers 16 residues. The V end lost 2 bases, the J end lost 4 bases, and 17 bases lay between the germline ends. The CDR3 is CASSLWRGIGGETQYF. The CDR3 DNA reads as TGTGCCAGCAGCTTATGGAGAGGAATCGGGGGAGAGACCCAGTACTTC.

The DNA of the CDR3 is TGTGCCAGCAGTTTCCCCTCGTCGGGCCAAGAGACCCAGTACTTC. It codes for CASSFPSSGQETQYF. The rearrangement links TRBV28 to TRBJ2-5, with D hard to call. The V end lost 3 bases, the J end lost 1 base, and 12 bases lay between the germline ends. The germline V gene encodes CDR1 MDHEN and CDR2 SYDVKM. This CDR3 contains 15 residues.

To note about this clone: The sample holds other DNA sequences that translate to the same CDR3. The J gene is TRBJ1-5, the V gene TRBV3-1 (or the pseudogene TRBV3-2); 10 nucleotides match TRBD1. Germline V CDR1 and CDR2: LGHDT, YNNKEL (reference sequence). After removal of 1 base from V and 4 bases from J, the junction contained 1 base not matched to a gene. This CDR3 contains 15 residues. CDR3 bases: TGTGCCAGCAGCCAAGGGACAGGGGGAAATCAGCCCCAGCATTTT. Its translation is CASSQGTGGNQPQHF.

The rearrangement joins TRBV16 to TRBJ2-7; D gene unclear. Trimming took off 1 base at V and 3 bases at J, with 4 bases between the two ends. CDR1 is KGHSY and CDR2 is FQNENV in the germline V gene. The CDR3 loop spans 12 amino acids. The CDR3 reads CASSQLLYEQYF. DNA of the CDR3: TGTGCCAGCAGCCAATTACTCTACGAGCAGTACTTC. The full variable domain, completed using reference TRBV16 and TRBJ2-7, is GEEVAQTPKHLVRGEGQKAKLYCAPIKGHSYVFWYQQVLKNEFKFLISFQNENVFDETGMPKERFSAKCLPNSPCSLEIQATKLEDSAVYFCASSQLLYEQYFGPGTRLTVT.

This clone was counted once. The gene calls are TRBV30 and TRBJ1-1, with D possibly being TRBD1 (5 bases). The ends were cut back, 2 bases at V and 6 bases at J, with 13 bases in the middle. Germline-derived CDR1 and CDR2 are GTSNPN and SVGIG (reference sequence). The length of the CDR3 is 13 residues. Here the CDR3 DNA reads TGTGCCTGGAGTTCGGGGGTTGACGCTGAAGCTTTCTTT. It translates to CAWSSGVDAEAFF.

The rearrangement joins TRBV9 to TRBJ2-1; TRBD1 matches at 8 bases. The V gene's germline CDR1 is SGDLS and CDR2 YYNGEE. J was trimmed by 4 bases and V by 0 bases; bases with no gene match: 6. The CDR3 runs 16 residues. The CDR3: CASSVGGTGLYNEQFF. The DNA for the CDR3 is TGTGCCAGCAGCGTAGGAGGGACAGGTCTATACAATGAGCAGTTCTTC.

The chain is built from TRBV27 and TRBJ1-2, with a possible D match to TRBD1 (6 bases). The CDR3 runs to 15 residues. The germline CDR1 and CDR2 sequences are MNHEY and SMNVEV (reference sequence). Trimming took 6 bases from V and 8 from J, leaving 22 bases between them. CDR3 loop: CASSLLPRGGRGYTF. CDR3 DNA: TGTGCCAGCAGCCTACTTCCGAGGGGGGGGAGAGGCTACACCTTC.

This clone was observed once. The rearrangement joins TRBV29-1 to TRBJ1-1; 8 bases match TRBD1. V lost 4 bases and J lost 4; bases outside the gene matches: 2. Germline V gene sequence: CDR1 SQVTM, CDR2 ANQGSEA. The CDR3 has 12 amino acids. The CDR3 DNA reads as TGCAGCGTTGGAGACAGGGGCACTGAAGCTTTCTTT. It translates to CSVGDRGTEAFF.

The chain combines TRBV7-8 with TRBJ2-5, with 7 bases fitting TRBD2. The CDR3 sequence is 14 residues long. The V and J ends lost 4 bases and 0 bases, in that order; junction bases with no gene match: 2. Germline V gene sequence: CDR1 SGHVS, CDR2 FQNEAQ. CDR3 sequence: CASSWREYQETQYF. The CDR3 DNA reads TGTGCCAGCAGCTGGCGGGAGTACCAAGAGACCCAGTACTTC.

This clone was detected only once. The chain combines TRBV29-1 with TRBJ2-1; 10 bases are a match to TRBD2. CDR3 length: 14 residues. Trimming at V came to 8 bases and at J to 5 bases, leaving 9 bases not matched to a gene. Germline CDR1 and CDR2: SQVTM and ANQGSEA. The CDR3 is CSIRVLAGNNEQFF. CDR3 DNA: TGCAGCATCAGGGTACTAGCGGGAAACAATGAGCAGTTCTTC.

This clone was seen only once. The identical CDR3 is also encoded by other nucleotide sequences in the sample. This chain joins TRBV6-5 and TRBJ2-2; D is uncertain. CDR1 MNHEY and CDR2 SVGAGI come from the germline V gene. Trimming left V 6 bases short and J 5 bases short, with 4 bases between. This CDR3 spans 11 amino acids. The CDR3 region has the DNA TGTGCCAGCAGCCGTACCGGGGAGCTGTTTTTT. Translated, it gives CASSRTGELFF.

The chain joins TRBV5-4 to TRBJ2-5; 9 positions match TRBD2. From germline, CDR1 is SGHNT and CDR2 YYREEE (reference sequence). V lost 4 bases, J lost 5 bases, and 9 bases stayed unmatched. The CDR3 runs to 15 residues. DNA for the CDR3: TGTGCCAGCAGCCACCCTAGCGGGAAGGAGGAGACCCAGTACTTC. Its translation is CASSHPSGKEETQYF.

The V gene is TRBV18, the J gene TRBJ2-1; no firm D call. CDR3 size: 13 residues. The V gene's germline CDR1 is KGHSH and CDR2 LQKENI. V lost 6 bases and J lost 11, with 17 bases in between. CDR3 residues: CASSPPDSSKQFF. For the CDR3, the DNA is TGTGCCAGCTCTCCTCCAGACTCATCTAAGCAGTTCTTC.

The CDR3 protein is CASSTGGGTEAFF. The CDR3 bases are TGTGCCAGTAGTACAGGGGGCGGCACTGAAGCTTTCTTT. The V gene is TRBV19, the J gene TRBJ1-1, with 8 bases fitting TRBD1. The CDR3 has 13 amino acids. Germline values: CDR1 LNHDA, CDR2 SQIVND (reference sequence). V dropped 4 bases and J dropped 4; count of bases not matched to a gene: 2.

V gene TRBV19 combines with J gene TRBJ2-3; 10 bases are shared with TRBD2. The junction had 4 bases not matched to a gene; V was cut back by 6 bases and J by 1 base. The CDR3 length is 15 residues. CDR1 and CDR2 (germline): LNHDA, SQIVND (reference sequence). This chain's CDR3 is CASRLGTSGTDTQYF. DNA of the CDR3: TGTGCCAGTAGGCTCGGGACTAGCGGCACAGATACGCAGTATTTT.